The clone carrying this T cell receptor beta chain qualifies as medium-sized. What it recognizes is unknown. These data belong to a study of T cells after yellow fever vaccination. Study-level results: FACS-sorted repertoires could contain abundant clonotypes contaminating from the bulk population.

Template-switching 5'RACE yielded the TCR cDNA; a universal primer site and UMIs were added in the process. TCRdb processed the 5' RACE reads anew with MiXCR; each CDR3 protein has one entry. The sample records some 600,000 distinct CDR3 sequences, around an eighth being singletons. The junction had 14 bases not matched to a gene; V was cut back by 0 bases and J by 5 bases. Germline lookup yields CDR1 SGHAT and CDR2 FQNNGV. The CDR3 has 18 residues. The chain couples TRBV11-2 to TRBJ2-3; 7 bases match TRBD2. This sequence was found in a man aged 25-45 years who received the YFV17D yellow fever vaccine. The source material was PBMCs, sampled on the day of the yellow fever booster vaccination. The CDR3 loop reads CASSLEDSFGRTEDTQYF. The CDR3 DNA reads as TGTGCCAGCAGCTTAGAAGATTCATTCGGGAGGACCGAAGATACGCAGTATTTT.